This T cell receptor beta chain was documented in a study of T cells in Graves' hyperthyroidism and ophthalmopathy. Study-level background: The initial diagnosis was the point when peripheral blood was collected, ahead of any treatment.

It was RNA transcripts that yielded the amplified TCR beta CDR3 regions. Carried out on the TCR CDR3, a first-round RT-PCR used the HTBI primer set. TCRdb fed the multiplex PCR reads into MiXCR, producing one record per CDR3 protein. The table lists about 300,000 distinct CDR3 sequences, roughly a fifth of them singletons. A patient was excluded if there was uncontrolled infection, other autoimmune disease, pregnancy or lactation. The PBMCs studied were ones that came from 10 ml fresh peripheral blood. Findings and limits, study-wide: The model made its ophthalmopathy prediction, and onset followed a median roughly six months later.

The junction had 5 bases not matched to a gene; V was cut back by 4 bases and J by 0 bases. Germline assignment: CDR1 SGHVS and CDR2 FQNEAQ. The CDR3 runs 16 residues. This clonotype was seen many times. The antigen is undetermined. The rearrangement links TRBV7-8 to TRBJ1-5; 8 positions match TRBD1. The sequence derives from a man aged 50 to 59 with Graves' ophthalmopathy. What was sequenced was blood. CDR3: CASSSQGVASNQPQHF. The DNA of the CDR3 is TGTGCCAGCAGCTCACAGGGGGTTGCTAGCAATCAGCCCCAGCATTTT. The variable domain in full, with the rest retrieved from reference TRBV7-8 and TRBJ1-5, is GAGVSQSPRYKVAKRGQDVALRCDPISGHVSLFWYQQALGQGPEFLTYFQNEAQLDKSGLPSDRFFAERPEGSVSTLKIQRTQQEDSAVYLCASSSQGVASNQPQHFGDGTRLSIL.